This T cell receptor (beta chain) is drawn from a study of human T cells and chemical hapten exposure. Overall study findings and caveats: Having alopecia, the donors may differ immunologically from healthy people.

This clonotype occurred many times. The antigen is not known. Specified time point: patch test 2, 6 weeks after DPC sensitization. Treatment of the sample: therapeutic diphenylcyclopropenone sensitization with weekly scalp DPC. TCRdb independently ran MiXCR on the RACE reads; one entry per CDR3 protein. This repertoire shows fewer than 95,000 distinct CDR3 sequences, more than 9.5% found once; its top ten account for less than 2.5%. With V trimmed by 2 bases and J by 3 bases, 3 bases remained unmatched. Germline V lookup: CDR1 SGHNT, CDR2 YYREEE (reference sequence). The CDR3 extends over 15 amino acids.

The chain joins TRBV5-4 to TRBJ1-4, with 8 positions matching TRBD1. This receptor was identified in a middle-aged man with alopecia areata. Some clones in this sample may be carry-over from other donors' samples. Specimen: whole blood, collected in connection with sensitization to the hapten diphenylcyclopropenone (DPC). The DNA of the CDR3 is TGTGCCAGCAGCTTAACAGGGGGAGCTAATGAAAAACTGTTTTTT. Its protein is CASSLTGGANEKLFF. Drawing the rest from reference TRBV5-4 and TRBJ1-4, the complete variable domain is ETGVTQSPTHLIKTRGQQVTLRCSSQSGHNTVSWYQQALGQGPQFIFQYYREEENGRGNFPPRFSGLQFPNYSSELNVNALELDDSALYLCASSLTGGANEKLFFGSGTQLSVL.